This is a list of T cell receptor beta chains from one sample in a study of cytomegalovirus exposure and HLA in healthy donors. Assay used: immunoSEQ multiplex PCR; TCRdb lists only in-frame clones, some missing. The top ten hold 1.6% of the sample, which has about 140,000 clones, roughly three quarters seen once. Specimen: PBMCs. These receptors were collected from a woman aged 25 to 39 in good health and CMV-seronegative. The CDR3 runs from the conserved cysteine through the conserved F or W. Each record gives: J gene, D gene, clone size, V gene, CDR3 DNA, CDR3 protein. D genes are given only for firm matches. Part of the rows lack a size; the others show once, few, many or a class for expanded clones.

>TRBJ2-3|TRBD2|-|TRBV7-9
TGTTCCAGCAGCCAGCTCCGGGAGGGCGGGACAGATACGCAGTATTTT
CSSSQLREGGTDTQYF
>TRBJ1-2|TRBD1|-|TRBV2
TGTGCCAGCAACCCCGGGACAGGCAACTATGGCTACACCTTC
CASNPGTGNYGYTF
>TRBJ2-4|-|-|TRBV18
TGTGCCAGCTCACCGCCCCAGATAAACATTCAGTACTTC
CASSPPQINIQYF
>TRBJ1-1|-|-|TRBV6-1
TGTGCCAGCAGTGAGAGGAGGGCTGGGGACACTGAAGCTTTCTTT
CASSERRAGDTEAFF
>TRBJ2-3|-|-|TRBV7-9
TGTGCCAGCAACATCAACACAGATACGCAGTATTTT
CASNINTDTQYF
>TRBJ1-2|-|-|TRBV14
TGTGCCAGCAGCCAAGTGGCCTGGGGCGGCTACACCTTC
CASSQVAWGGYTF
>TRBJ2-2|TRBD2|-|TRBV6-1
TGTGCCAGCAGTGAAAATCGCGGGGGGGCCTTCACCGGGGAGCTGTTTTTT
CASSENRGGAFTGELFF
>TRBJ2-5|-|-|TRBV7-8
TGTGCCAGCAGCCTGACAGGGGAGGGGGGGACCCAGTACTTC
CASSLTGEGGTQYF
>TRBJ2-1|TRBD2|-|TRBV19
TGTGCCAGTAGCCCGGGACTAGCGGGAGGGGATGAGCAGTTCTTC
CASSPGLAGGDEQFF
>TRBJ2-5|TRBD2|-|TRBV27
TGTGCCAGCAGTTTATCTCCGGGGGGAGAGACCCAGTACTTC
CASSLSPGGETQYF
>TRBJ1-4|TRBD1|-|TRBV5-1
TGCGCCAGCAGCCCAAACACCAGGACAGGGGGCAGGGGTGAAAAACTGTTTTTT
CASSPNTRTGGRGEKLFF
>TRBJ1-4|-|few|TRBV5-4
TGTGCCAGCAGCGCCCAGGGGTGGGGGCTCGACGAAAAACTGTTTTTT
CASSAQGWGLDEKLFF
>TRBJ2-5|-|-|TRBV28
TGTGCCAGCAGTGTGGTCGGGACACCGGGAGAGACCCAGTACTTC
CASSVVGTPGETQYF
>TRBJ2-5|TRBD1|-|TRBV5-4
TGTGCCAGCAGCCCGACAGGACAGGGGGAGACCCAGTACTTC
CASSPTGQGETQYF
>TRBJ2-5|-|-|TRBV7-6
TGTGCCAGCAGCTTAGGTCAGATTGAGACCCAGTACTTC
CASSLGQIETQYF
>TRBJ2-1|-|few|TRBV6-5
TGTGCCAGCAGTCAACAGGGTGGGGACAATGAGCAGTTCTTC
CASSQQGGDNEQFF